The next 23 T cell receptor beta chains were all read from a single sample in a study of Graves' ophthalmopathy and Graves' hyperthyroidism. TCR beta CDR3 amplification used RNA transcripts. The authors performed first-round RT-PCR with HTBI primers and then a second-round multiplex PCR. A single record per CDR3 protein comes from TCRdb applying MiXCR to the multiplex PCR reads. The sample consists of over 150,000 distinct CDR3 sequences, roughly two fifths of them appearing once. The specimen sequenced was peripheral blood. The receptors here all came from a woman aged 40 to 50 with Graves' ophthalmopathy.

This clonotype occurred many times. The chain joins TRBV5-5 to TRBJ2-5; possibly TRBD2 for D (6 bases). The CDR3 is 17 amino acids. Germline CDR1 is SGHKS and CDR2 is YYEKEE (reference sequence). V gave up 2 bases and J gave up 5 bases, with 22 bases separating them. The CDR3 DNA is TGTGCCAGCAGCTTTGGGGCAGGAGGGATGGCCCAGGAGACCCAGTACTTC. Protein sequence: CASSFGAGGMAQETQYF.

This clonotype was counted many times. The rearrangement uses TRBV19 and TRBJ2-5, with a tentative D call TRBD1 (5 bases). The CDR3 is 14 residues long. The germline gives CDR1 LNHDA, CDR2 SQIVND (reference sequence). V was shortened by 3 bases and J by 1 base, with 9 bases between the two germline ends. The CDR3 DNA reads as TGTGCCAGTAGTATTCAGGGTTTCCAAGAGACCCAGTACTTC. Protein product: CASSIQGFQETQYF.

As regards this clonotype: A junction boundary mismatches the germline segment, possibly from a read error. The CDR3 coding sequence is TGTGCCAGCAGTTACCATCCGGGACAGGGGGAGCTAACAGGCCTGGAGACTGAGGCTTTCTTT. Translation gives CASSYHPGQGELTGLETEAFF. J is TRBJ1-1 and V is TRBV6-2 or TRBV6-3, with 11 bases aligning to TRBD1. The CDR3 consists of 21 residues. The germline V gene has CDR1 MNHEY and CDR2 SVGEGT.

The table lists this clonotype with many counts. The J gene is TRBJ2-5, the V gene TRBV18; D remains ambiguous. This CDR3 region has 14 residues. Germline V gene data show CDR1 as KGHSH and CDR2 as LQKENI. V lost 4 bases to trimming and J lost 0 bases, with 9 bases between them. The CDR3 DNA is TGTGCCAGCTCACGGTTGGGTTACCAAGAGACCCAGTACTTC. As protein: CASSRLGYQETQYF. The full variable domain, rest sourced from reference TRBV18 and TRBJ2-5, is NAGVMQNPRHLVRRRGQEARLRCSPMKGHSHVYWYRQLPEEGLKFMVYLQKENIIDESGMPKERFSAEFPKEGPSILRIQQVVRGDSAAYFCASSRLGYQETQYFGPGTRLLVL.

This clonotype was recorded at least ten times. CDR3 DNA: TGTGCCAAAAACTACAGGGGGCGCGGGGACTATAGCAATCAGCCCCAGCATTTT. It codes for CAKNYRGRGDYSNQPQHF. The V and J genes are TRBV19 and TRBJ1-5; TRBD1 aligns across 9 bases. J gave up 0 bases and V 10 bases, and 16 bases lay outside the gene matches. This CDR3 has 18 amino acids. From germline, CDR1 is LNHDA and CDR2 SQIVND (reference sequence).

At least ten counts were recorded for this clonotype. The J gene is TRBJ1-1, the V gene TRBV6-5, with unresolved D. The CDR3 has 13 residues. Germline loops: CDR1 MNHEY, CDR2 SVGAGI. Trimming removed 5 bases at V and 3 bases at J, with 10 bases between. The CDR3 nucleotides read TGTGCCAGCAGTCCCTCAGAGTACACTGAAGCTTTCTTT. Its protein product is CASSPSEYTEAFF.

This clonotype was seen repeatedly, ten times or more. This chain joins TRBV19 and TRBJ1-2; 7 bases align to TRBD1. The CDR3 extends over 14 amino acids. The germline V gene has CDR1 LNHDA and CDR2 SQIVND (reference sequence). V was clipped by 0 bases and J by 3 bases; unmatched bases: 1. The DNA for the CDR3 is TGTGCCAGTAGTATAGACGGACAGGACTATGGCTACACCTTC. Translation: CASSIDGQDYGYTF.

This chain uses TRBV6-2 or TRBV6-3 with TRBJ2-7, with D possibly being TRBD2 (6 bases). Germline V lookup: CDR1 MNHEY, CDR2 SVGEGT. The CDR3 has 17 residues. Trimming shortened V by 6 bases and J by 5 bases, and 26 bases separated the two germline ends. CDR3 region: CASRRTHPGREYDEQYF. In nucleotides, the CDR3 is TGTGCCAGCAGACGAACCCACCCTGGACGGGAGTACGACGAGCAGTACTTC.

This clonotype was seen repeatedly, ten times or more. V gene TRBV10-2 combines with J gene TRBJ1-2; D is unresolved. The CDR3 contains 13 residues. Per the germline V gene, CDR1 is WSHSY and CDR2 is SAAADI. V was pared by 2 bases and J by 5 bases, with 9 bases between. The CDR3 loop is CASSEGRPYGYTF. The DNA of the CDR3 is TGCGCCAGCAGTGAGGGGAGGCCTTATGGCTACACCTTC.

The CDR3 protein is CASSYAYTGGSSYEQYF. CDR3 DNA sequence: TGTGCCAGCAGTTACGCCTATACAGGGGGGAGCTCCTACGAGCAGTACTTC. V usage is TRBV6-5 and J usage is TRBJ2-7; 8 bases match TRBD1. The CDR3 loop spans 17 amino acids. J lost 0 bases, V lost 2 bases, and 9 bases had no gene match. From germline, CDR1 is MNHEY and CDR2 SVGAGI.

There are many counts of this clonotype. The V and J genes are TRBV20-1 and TRBJ2-5, with D possibly being TRBD1 or TRBD2 (5 bases each). Trimming left V 5 bases short and J 1 base short, with 23 bases between. From germline, CDR1 is DFQATT and CDR2 SNEGSKA (reference sequence). This CDR3 is built from 17 residues. CDR3 sequence: CSAPRRGLMSLQETQYF. CDR3 coding DNA: TGCAGTGCTCCTAGACGGGGCCTTATGAGTCTCCAAGAGACCCAGTACTTC.

A few counts support this clonotype. CDR3: CASSSWTGENTEAFF. The CDR3 bases are TGTGCCAGCAGTTCCTGGACAGGGGAAAACACTGAAGCTTTCTTT. J is TRBJ1-1 and V is TRBV12-3 or TRBV12-4, with 9 nucleotides matching TRBD1. V lost 4 bases to trimming and J lost 2 bases; unmatched junction nucleotides: 5. The CDR3 is 15 amino acids.

The V gene is TRBV5-8, the J gene TRBJ2-7, with 11 bases matching TRBD1. CDR1 is SGHTS and CDR2 is YDEGEE in the germline V gene. The CDR3 is 15 residues long. The ends lost 6 bases at V and 1 base at J; junction bases unmatched: 6. This CDR3 reads CASNWTGGESYEQYF. CDR3 coding DNA: TGTGCCAGCAACTGGACAGGGGGCGAGTCCTACGAGCAGTACTTC.

The chain employs TRBV6-2 or TRBV6-3 and TRBJ1-1, with D hard to call. The germline CDR1 and CDR2 sequences are MNHEY and SVGEGT. Trimming removed 4 bases at V and 7 bases at J, with 19 bases between. CDR3 length equals 15 residues. The CDR3 sequence: CASSLQNVALGEAFF. The DNA of the CDR3 is TGTGCCAGCAGTTTACAGAATGTGGCCCTCGGTGAAGCTTTCTTT.

This clonotype was detected many times. V gene TRBV20-1 combines with J gene TRBJ1-1; no firm D call. CDR3 length: 14 residues. V gave up 0 bases and J gave up 2 bases, with 10 bases separating them. Germline-derived CDR1 and CDR2 are DFQATT and SNEGSKA (reference sequence). CDR3 residues: CSARDFEGNTEAFF. The CDR3 coding sequence is TGCAGTGCTAGAGATTTCGAGGGAAACACTGAAGCTTTCTTT.

The table lists this clonotype with many counts. This sequence joins TRBV12-5 and TRBJ2-1; TRBD1 aligns across 7 bases. Germline loops: CDR1 LGHNT, CDR2 FRNRAP. CDR3 length: 15 amino acids. V lost 1 base and J lost 6; bases outside the gene matches: 6. CDR3 nucleotide sequence: TGTGCTAGTGGTTTGGGGACAGGTCCGGGCAATGAGCAGTTCTTC. As protein: CASGLGTGPGNEQFF.

This clonotype was recorded many times. The gene calls are TRBV7-3 and TRBJ2-2, with 9 bases that match TRBD2. This CDR3 has 14 residues. The V gene end was trimmed by 4 bases and the J gene end by 6 bases; junction bases not matched to a gene: 3. The V gene's germline CDR1 is SGHTA and CDR2 FQGTGA. Here the CDR3 reads CASSSAGGPGELFF. The CDR3 nucleotides read TGTGCCAGCAGCTCCGCGGGGGGGCCCGGGGAGCTGTTTTTT.

The gene calls are TRBV11-1 and TRBJ2-2, with 8 bases aligning to TRBD2. Germline loops: CDR1 SGHAT, CDR2 FQDESV (reference sequence). V was pared by 0 bases and J by 2 bases, with 5 bases of the junction left unmatched. The CDR3 contains 17 residues. The CDR3 bases are TGTGCCAGCAGCTTAGCCCTAGCGGGTGAAAACACCGGGGAGCTGTTTTTT. This translates into CASSLALAGENTGELFF.

J is TRBJ1-5 and V is TRBV27, with a weak D call TRBD1 (5 bases). The germline V gene encodes CDR1 MNHEY and CDR2 SMNVEV (reference sequence). The CDR3 length is 15 residues. V was cut by 5 bases and J by 2 bases, with 13 bases left in between. DNA of the CDR3: TGTGCCAGCAGTCTGGGGGGGAACGGCAATCAGCCCCAGCATTTT. Translation gives CASSLGGNGNQPQHF.

This clonotype was recorded many times. CDR3 in amino acids: CASSSQGGELFF. In DNA form, the CDR3 reads TGTGCCAGCAGCTCACAAGGTGGGGAGCTGTTTTTT. The genes are TRBV7-3 and TRBJ2-2, with no clear D. The V end was cut by 4 bases, the J end by 8 bases, with 8 bases between. The CDR3 extends over 12 amino acids. CDR1 and CDR2 from the germline V gene are SGHTA and FQGTGA.

This clonotype was counted once. The V call is TRBV19, the J call TRBJ2-3; 11 bases are a match to TRBD1. Trimming removed 6 bases from V and 5 bases from J; junction bases left unmatched: 7. The CDR3 is 15 amino acids. Germline V gene lookup returns CDR1 LNHDA and CDR2 SQIVND (reference sequence). This CDR3 is CASSPDRGLVDTQYF. CDR3 in DNA: TGTGCCAGTAGCCCGGACAGGGGGCTTGTAGATACGCAGTATTTT. Supplemented by reference TRBV19 and TRBJ2-3, the full variable domain reads DGGITQSPKYLFRKEGQNVTLSCEQNLNHDAMYWYRQDPGQGLRLIYYSQIVNDFQKGDIAEGYSVSREKKESFPLTVTSAQKNPTAFYLCASSPDRGLVDTQYFGPGTRLTVL.

The rearrangement uses TRBV6-2 or TRBV6-3 and TRBJ1-1; D not resolved. The ends were cut back, 7 bases at V and 0 bases at J, with 9 bases in the middle. CDR1 and CDR2 (germline): MNHEY, SVGEGT. The CDR3 is 13 residues long. The DNA of the CDR3 is TGTGCCAGCAACCCGTCAGTGAACACTGAAGCTTTCTTT. It translates to CASNPSVNTEAFF.

CDR3 nucleotide sequence: TGTGCCAGCGAGATGGAGCGGGCTACCCCTAGCTTCGGTGGGTACTTC. Protein product: CASEMERATPSFGGYF. The J gene is TRBJ2-7, the V gene TRBV6-1; D may be TRBD2 (6 bases). Trimming pared 8 bases from V and 12 bases from J, leaving 32 bases between. This CDR3 has 16 residues. The germline V gene encodes CDR1 MNHNS and CDR2 SASEGT.